Given below is one T cell receptor beta chain in context. Compared with germline, one end of the junction differs, possibly owing to a read error. Data came from immunoSEQ multiplex PCR; TCRdb stores just in-frame clones and leaves some out. The profile shows 60,000 to 70,000 clones, about nine tenths of them singletons. The data are from a study of graft-versus-host responses after intestinal transplantation. The starting material, graft tissue, was processed to release intraepithelial and lamina propria lymphocytes. This CDR3 has 14 amino acids. Germline CDR1 SSHAT, CDR2 FNYEAQ (reference sequence).

The sequence came from a human patient who received an intestinal transplant, so some T cells may come from the graft donor. The sequences come from ileum tissue, collected 350 to 400 days after transplant. This sequence joins TRBV7-7 and TRBJ2-5; 8 positions match TRBD1. CDR3 sequence: CASSPQGAGETQYF. The CDR3 DNA sequence: TGTGCTAGCAGCCCCCAGGGGGCGGGGGAGACCCAGTACTTC.